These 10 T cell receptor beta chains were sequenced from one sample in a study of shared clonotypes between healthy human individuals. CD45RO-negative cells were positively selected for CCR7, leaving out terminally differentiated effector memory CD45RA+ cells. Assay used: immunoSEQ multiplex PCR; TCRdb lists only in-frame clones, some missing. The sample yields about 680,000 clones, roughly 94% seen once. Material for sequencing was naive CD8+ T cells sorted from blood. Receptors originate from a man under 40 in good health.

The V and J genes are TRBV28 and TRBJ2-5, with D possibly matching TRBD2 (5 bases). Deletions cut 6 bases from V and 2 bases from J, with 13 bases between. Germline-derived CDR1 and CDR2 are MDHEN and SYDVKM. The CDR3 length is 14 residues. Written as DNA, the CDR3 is TGTGCCAGCAGCCCCCGGGAAGGACAAGAGACCCAGTACTTC. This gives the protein CASSPREGQETQYF.

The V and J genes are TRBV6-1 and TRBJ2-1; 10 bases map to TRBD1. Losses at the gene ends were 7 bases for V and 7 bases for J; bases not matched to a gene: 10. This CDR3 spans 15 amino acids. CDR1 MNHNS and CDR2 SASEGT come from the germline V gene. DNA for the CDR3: TGTGCCAGCAACCACGACAGGGGGCCCGGGAATGAGCAGTTCTTC. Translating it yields CASNHDRGPGNEQFF.

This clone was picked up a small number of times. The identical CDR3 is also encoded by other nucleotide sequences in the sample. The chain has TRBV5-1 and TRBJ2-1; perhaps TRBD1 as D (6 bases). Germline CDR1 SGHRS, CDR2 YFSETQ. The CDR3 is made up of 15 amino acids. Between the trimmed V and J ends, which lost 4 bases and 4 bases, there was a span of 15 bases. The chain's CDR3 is CASSLGQGLYNEQFF. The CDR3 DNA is TGCGCCAGCAGCCTCGGGCAGGGGTTATACAATGAGCAGTTCTTC.

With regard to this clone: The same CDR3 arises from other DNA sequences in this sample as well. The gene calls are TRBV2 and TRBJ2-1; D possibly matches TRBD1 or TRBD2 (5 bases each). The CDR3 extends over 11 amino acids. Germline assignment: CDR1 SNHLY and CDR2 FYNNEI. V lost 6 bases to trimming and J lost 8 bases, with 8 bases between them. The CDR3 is CASSEGYEQFF. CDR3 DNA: TGTGCCAGCAGCGAGGGGTATGAGCAGTTCTTC. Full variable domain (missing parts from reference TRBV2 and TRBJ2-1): EPEVTQTPSHQVTQMGQEVILRCVPISNHLYFYWYRQILGQKVEFLVSFYNNEISEKSEIFDDQFSVERPDGSNFTLKIRSTKLEDSAMYFCASSEGYEQFFGPGTRLTVL.

The DNA of the CDR3 is TGCGCCAGCAGCCAAGATAGCGGGAGGGCTCGAGAGCAGTACTTC. Its protein is CASSQDSGRAREQYF. The rearrangement links TRBV4-1 to TRBJ2-7; 11 positions agree with TRBD2. The ends lost 0 bases at V and 7 bases at J; junction bases unmatched: 5. The CDR3 runs to 15 residues. The germline V gene has CDR1 MGHRA and CDR2 YSYEKL.

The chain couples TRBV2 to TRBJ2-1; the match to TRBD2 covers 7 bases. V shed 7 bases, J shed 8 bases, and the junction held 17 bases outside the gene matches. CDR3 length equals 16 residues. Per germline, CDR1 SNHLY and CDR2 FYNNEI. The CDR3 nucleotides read TGTGCCAGCATGACCCTACTAGCGAGATCGGTTTATGAGCAGTTCTTC. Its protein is CASMTLLARSVYEQFF.

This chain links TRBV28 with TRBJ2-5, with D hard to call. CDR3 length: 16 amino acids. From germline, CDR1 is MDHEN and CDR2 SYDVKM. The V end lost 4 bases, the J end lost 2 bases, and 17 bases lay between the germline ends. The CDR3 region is CASSSLGRGLQETQYF. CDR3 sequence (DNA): TGTGCCAGCAGTTCCCTAGGCCGAGGTTTACAAGAGACCCAGTACTTC. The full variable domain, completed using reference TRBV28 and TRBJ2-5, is DVKVTQSSRYLVKRTGEKVFLECVQDMDHENMFWYRQDPGLGLRLIYFSYDVKMKEKGDIPEGYSVSREKKERFSLILESASTNQTSMYLCASSSLGRGLQETQYFGPGTRLLVL.

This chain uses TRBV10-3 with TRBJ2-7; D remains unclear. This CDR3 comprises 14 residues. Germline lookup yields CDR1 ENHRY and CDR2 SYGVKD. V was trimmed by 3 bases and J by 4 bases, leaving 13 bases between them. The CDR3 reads CAISDSVGTYEQYF. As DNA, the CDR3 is TGTGCCATCAGTGATAGTGTGGGAACATACGAGCAGTACTTC.

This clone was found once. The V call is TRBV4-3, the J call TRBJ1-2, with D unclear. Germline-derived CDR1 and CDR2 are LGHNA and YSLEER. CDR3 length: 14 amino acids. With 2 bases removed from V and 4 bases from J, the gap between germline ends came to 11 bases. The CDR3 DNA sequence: TGCGCCAGCAGCCAAACTGACCACAGCTATGGCTACACCTTC. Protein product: CASSQTDHSYGYTF.

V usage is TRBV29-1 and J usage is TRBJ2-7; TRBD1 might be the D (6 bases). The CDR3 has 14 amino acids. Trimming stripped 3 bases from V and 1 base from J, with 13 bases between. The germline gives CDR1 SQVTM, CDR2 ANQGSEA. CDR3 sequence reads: CSVDGGRGSYEQYF. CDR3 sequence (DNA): TGCAGCGTTGATGGGGGTAGGGGGTCCTACGAGCAGTACTTC.